What follows is one T cell receptor (beta chain) and its context. From germline, CDR1 is SGHRS and CDR2 YFSETQ. This CDR3 region has 15 residues. J lost 4 bases, V lost 3 bases, and 3 bases had no gene match. The data derive from a study of T cell responses to AZD1222 COVID-19 vaccine. Produced via immunoSEQ multiplex PCR; TCRdb's table is partial and in-frame only. The profile shows about 270,000 clones, approximately 94% of them singletons. V is TRBV5-1 and J is TRBJ2-2, with TRBD2 matching 10 bases. The TCR originated in an adult who received the AZD1222 COVID-19 vaccine. The sequencing used peripheral blood, collected 28 days after the second AZD1222 dose. The CDR3 nucleotides read TGCGCCAGCAGCTACGGGACTAGCGTCACCGGGGAGCTGTTTTTT. Translation: CASSYGTSVTGELFF.